The clone carrying this T cell receptor (beta chain) has only a few counts. The antigen is undetermined. PBMCs provided sorted CD4+ and CD8+ T cells. The data originate from a study of CD8+ T cells in alopecia areata. Study in general: Twice daily, treated patients received 5 to 10 mg of oral tofacitinib. Study-wide points: Resident alphabeta T cells of normal skin are also sequenced in scalp samples.

Germline lookup yields CDR1 LNHNV and CDR2 YYDKDF (reference sequence). V gave up 8 bases and J gave up 3 bases, with 14 bases separating them. This CDR3 is built from 13 residues. As the sequencing template, cDNA was produced by extracting RNA and reverse transcribing it. The assay was immunoSEQ multiplex PCR, and TCRdb's table has in-frame clones only and misses some. The repertoire has some 120,000 clones, 45% to 60% of them found once; the top ten carry less than 5.5%. The sample consisted of CD4+ T cells sorted from blood, taken at week 0. This rearrangement joins TRBV15 to TRBJ2-7, with D perhaps matching TRBD2 (6 bases). This sequence originates from a human donor with alopecia areata. The CDR3 here is CATSAGGIYEQYF. As DNA, the CDR3 is TGTGCCACCTCTGCTGGGGGGATCTACGAGCAGTACTTC.